Listed below are T cell receptor beta chains from one sample, sequenced in a study of blood T cell repertoires in COVID-19. This table comes from immunoSEQ multiplex PCR, and its TCRdb copy is limited to in-frame clones, with some not included. The sample lists roughly 60,000 clones; more than 75% were seen once. Sequencing was done on a sample of peripheral blood. These receptors all stem from an older man with acute or convalescent COVID-19. CDR3s include the opening cysteine and the closing phenylalanine or tryptophan. Each record gives: D gene, V gene, J gene, clone size, CDR3 DNA, CDR3 protein. A D gene is named only where the DNA matches it firmly. Only part of the rows carry a size: once, few, many, or a class if the clone is expanded.

d_gene: TRBD1; v_gene: TRBV18; j_gene: TRBJ1-1; abundance: .; CDR3nt: TGTGCCAGCTCACCTGTGCCGGGACAGGGGGCGGCAGGCACTGAAGCTTTCTTT; CDR3aa: CASSPVPGQGAAGTEAFF
d_gene: TRBD2; v_gene: TRBV27; j_gene: TRBJ2-1; abundance: .; CDR3nt: TGTGCCAGCAGTTTGCTGACTAGCGGATACAATGAGCAGTTCTTC; CDR3aa: CASSLLTSGYNEQFF
d_gene: .; v_gene: TRBV3-1/TRBV3-2; j_gene: TRBJ2-1; abundance: .; CDR3nt: TGTGCCAGCAGCCAAGGGAGGTCGGTCTCCTACAATGAGCAGTTCTTC; CDR3aa: CASSQGRSVSYNEQFF
d_gene: .; v_gene: TRBV5-1; j_gene: TRBJ1-1; abundance: .; CDR3nt: TGCGCCAGCAGATCGACCCCGGGGAGATCCACTGAAGCTTTCTTT; CDR3aa: CASRSTPGRSTEAFF
d_gene: .; v_gene: TRBV21-1; j_gene: TRBJ2-3; abundance: .; CDR3nt: TGTGCCAGCAGCAGAACTAGCGGGAGAGATGATACGCAGTATTTT; CDR3aa: CASSRTSGRDDTQYF
d_gene: .; v_gene: TRBV25-1; j_gene: TRBJ2-5; abundance: few; CDR3nt: TGTGCCAGCAGTGCAGTGACTAGAAGGTCGGAGACCCAGTACTTC; CDR3aa: CASSAVTRRSETQYF
d_gene: TRBD1; v_gene: TRBV3-1/TRBV3-2; j_gene: TRBJ2-2; abundance: .; CDR3nt: TGTGCCAGCAGCCAAACCACAGGGGGACGAACCGGGGAGCTGTTTTTT; CDR3aa: CASSQTTGGRTGELFF
d_gene: TRBD2; v_gene: TRBV27; j_gene: TRBJ2-3; abundance: once; CDR3nt: TGTGCCAGCAGTTTAAACAGAACTAGCGGGAGGGACACAGATACGCAGTATTTT; CDR3aa: CASSLNRTSGRDTDTQYF
d_gene: .; v_gene: TRBV5-1; j_gene: TRBJ2-1; abundance: .; CDR3nt: TGCGCCAGCAGCTCCACAACCAACAATGAGCAGTTCTTC; CDR3aa: CASSSTTNNEQFF
d_gene: .; v_gene: TRBV5-8; j_gene: TRBJ2-1; abundance: .; CDR3nt: TGTGCCAGCAGAGCCAGGGATGAGCAGTTCTTC; CDR3aa: CASRARDEQFF
d_gene: .; v_gene: TRBV28; j_gene: TRBJ1-4; abundance: .; CDR3nt: TGTGCCAGCAGATATATAGTTACAGGTGGTGAAAAACTGTTTTTT; CDR3aa: CASRYIVTGGEKLFF
d_gene: TRBD2; v_gene: TRBV10-3; j_gene: TRBJ2-2; abundance: .; CDR3nt: TGTGCCATCAGTGAGCCGGGACTTGGACTAGCGGGGGCGGCGGGGACCGGGGAGCTGTTTTTT; CDR3aa: CAISEPGLGLAGAAGTGELFF
d_gene: TRBD2; v_gene: TRBV3-1/TRBV3-2; j_gene: TRBJ2-3; abundance: .; CDR3nt: TGTGCCAGCAGCCGGACCTGGGACTACACAGATACGCAGTATTTT; CDR3aa: CASSRTWDYTDTQYF
d_gene: TRBD2; v_gene: TRBV4-2; j_gene: TRBJ2-2; abundance: few; CDR3nt: TGTGCCAGCAGCCAGGGGGCGGGGGGACGCGGGGAGCTGTTTTTT; CDR3aa: CASSQGAGGRGELFF
d_gene: TRBD1; v_gene: TRBV12-5; j_gene: TRBJ1-2; abundance: .; CDR3nt: TGTGCTAGTGGCGCTTCCGGGACAGCTTATGGCTACACCTTC; CDR3aa: CASGASGTAYGYTF
d_gene: .; v_gene: TRBV6-1; j_gene: TRBJ2-2; abundance: few; CDR3nt: TGTGCCAGCAGTGAGCACAGGGGGGAGGGGGCCGGGGAGCTGTTTTTT; CDR3aa: CASSEHRGEGAGELFF
d_gene: .; v_gene: TRBV7-9; j_gene: TRBJ2-1; abundance: .; CDR3nt: TGTGCCAGCAGACCTGGGGGGTTCGATGAGCAGTTCTTC; CDR3aa: CASRPGGFDEQFF
d_gene: TRBD1; v_gene: TRBV27; j_gene: TRBJ2-7; abundance: .; CDR3nt: TGTGCCAGCAGGATGTGGGACAGGGCTGACGAGCAGTACTTC; CDR3aa: CASRMWDRADEQYF
d_gene: TRBD2; v_gene: TRBV28; j_gene: TRBJ2-1; abundance: .; CDR3nt: TGTGCCAGCAGTCCCTCGGGCGGGAGGGATGAGCAGTTCTTC; CDR3aa: CASSPSGGRDEQFF
d_gene: .; v_gene: TRBV5-4; j_gene: TRBJ2-7; abundance: .; CDR3nt: TGTGCCAGCAGCATTGAACTCCCACCCTACGAGCAGTACTTC; CDR3aa: CASSIELPPYEQYF